This T cell receptor beta chain came from a study of blood T cells in healthy people across ages. Study-wide results and caveats: There were more naive CD4+ cells and higher diversity in long-lived donors than in aged donors. Not knowing donor CMV status may have confounded expanded clonotype changes.

Those donating, healthy Caucasian individuals from Russia, were aged about 6 to 100. Donors each provided 8 to 10 milliliters of peripheral blood. V was cut by 3 bases and J by 5 bases, with 19 bases left in between. CDR3 length equals 16 residues. Germline CDR1 and CDR2: SGHAT and FQNNGV. Concerning this clonotype: Its antigen is unidentified.

It was with a sample-barcoded 5' primer and a J-beta primer mix that a second PCR of roughly 7 to 12 cycles was run. Using its own MiXCR run on the 5' RACE reads, TCRdb lists one record per CDR3 protein. This table holds more than 800,000 distinct CDR3 sequences, around 26% found once. This chain uses TRBV11-2 with TRBJ2-5; D is unresolved. This receptor was identified in a woman older than 75 in good health. Material: blood. CDR3 nucleotide sequence: TGTGCCAGCAGCTTGCCCAGGCATCCGTCGGGCGAGACCCAGTACTTC. The encoded protein is CASSLPRHPSGETQYF.